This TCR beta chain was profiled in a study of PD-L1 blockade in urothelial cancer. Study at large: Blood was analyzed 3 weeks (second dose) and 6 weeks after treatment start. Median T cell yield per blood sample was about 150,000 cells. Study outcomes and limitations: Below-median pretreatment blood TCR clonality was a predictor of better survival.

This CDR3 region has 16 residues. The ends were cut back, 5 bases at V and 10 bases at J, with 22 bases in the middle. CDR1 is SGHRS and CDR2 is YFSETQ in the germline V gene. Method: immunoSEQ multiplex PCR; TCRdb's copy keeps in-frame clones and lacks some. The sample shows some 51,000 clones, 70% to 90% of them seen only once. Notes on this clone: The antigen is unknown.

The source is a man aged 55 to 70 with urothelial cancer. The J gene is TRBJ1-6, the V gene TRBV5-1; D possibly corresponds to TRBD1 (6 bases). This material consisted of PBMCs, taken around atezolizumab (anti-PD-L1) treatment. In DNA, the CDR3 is TGCGCCAGCAGGCAAGCCTTCAGGGGTAGTCACTCACCCCTCCACTTT. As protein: CASRQAFRGSHSPLHF.